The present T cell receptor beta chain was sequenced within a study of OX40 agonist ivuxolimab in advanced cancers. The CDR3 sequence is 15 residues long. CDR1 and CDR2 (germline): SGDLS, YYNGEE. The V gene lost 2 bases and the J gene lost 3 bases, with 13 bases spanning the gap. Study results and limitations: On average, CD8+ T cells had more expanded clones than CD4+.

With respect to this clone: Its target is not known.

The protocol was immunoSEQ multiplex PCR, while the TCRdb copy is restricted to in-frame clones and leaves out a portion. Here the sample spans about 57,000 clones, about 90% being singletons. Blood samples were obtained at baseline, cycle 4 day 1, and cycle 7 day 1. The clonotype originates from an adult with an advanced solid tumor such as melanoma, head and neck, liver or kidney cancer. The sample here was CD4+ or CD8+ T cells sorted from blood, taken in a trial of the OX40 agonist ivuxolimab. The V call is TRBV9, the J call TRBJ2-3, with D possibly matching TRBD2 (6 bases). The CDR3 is CASSVGGLYTDTQYF. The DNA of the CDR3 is TGTGCCAGCAGCGTTGGGGGGTTGTATACAGATACGCAGTATTTT.